The 8 T cell receptor beta chains below come from one sample, sequenced in a study of blood T cell repertoires in COVID-19. Generated by immunoSEQ multiplex PCR, the TCRdb table keeps only in-frame clones and is missing some. Of 170,000 or so clones in the sample, around 89% were seen once. Sequencing was performed on PBMCs or T cells enriched from blood (not recorded which). The receptors derive from a woman aged 45-65 years who had recovered from COVID-19.

The chain has TRBV2 and TRBJ1-6; the D is unclear. This CDR3 has 14 amino acids. V was shortened by 3 bases and J by 10 bases, with 13 bases between the two germline ends. Germline V lookup: CDR1 SNHLY, CDR2 FYNNEI. The CDR3: CASSEEAGSSPLHF. Here the CDR3 DNA reads TGTGCCAGCAGTGAGGAGGCGGGTAGCTCACCCCTCCACTTT.

The V and J genes are TRBV6-6 and TRBJ1-4, with TRBD1 matching 7 bases. Germline V CDR1 and CDR2: MNHNY, SVGAGI (reference sequence). With V trimmed by 4 bases and J by 7 bases, 6 bases remained unmatched. CDR3 length: 14 residues. The CDR3 sequence: CASSFTGVGEKLFF. In nucleotides, the CDR3 is TGTGCCAGCAGTTTCACAGGGGTGGGTGAAAAACTGTTTTTT.

This chain links TRBV6-6 with TRBJ1-6; 7 bases are shared with TRBD1. The V segment lost 7 bases and the J segment 2 bases; nucleotides outside the gene matches: 8. This CDR3 is built from 16 residues. Germline CDR1 MNHNY, CDR2 SVGAGI (reference sequence). CDR3 DNA: TGTGCCAGCATCTCACCCGGACAGGCCTATAATTCACCCCTCCACTTT. Its translation: CASISPGQAYNSPLHF.

This rearrangement joins TRBV18 to TRBJ2-2; 12 nucleotides line up with TRBD2. Losses at the gene ends were 2 bases for V and 0 bases for J; bases not matched to a gene: 7. This CDR3 has 19 residues. CDR1 KGHSH and CDR2 LQKENI come from the germline V gene. CDR3 amino acids: CASSPTASGGAANTGELFF. DNA for the CDR3: TGTGCCAGCTCACCAACGGCTAGCGGGGGGGCCGCGAACACCGGGGAGCTGTTTTTT.

CDR3 residues: CASSPGLAGAGGEQFF. CDR3 nucleotide sequence: TGTGCCAGCAGCCCAGGACTAGCGGGGGCCGGAGGTGAGCAGTTCTTC. V and J are TRBV9 and TRBJ2-1, with 13 bases fitting TRBD2. CDR1 and CDR2 (germline): SGDLS, YYNGEE. This CDR3 has 16 residues. The ends lost 4 bases at V and 9 bases at J; junction bases unmatched: 10.

The chain employs TRBV7-9 and TRBJ2-1; 8 bases map to TRBD2. The CDR3 has 15 amino acids. Germline CDR1 and CDR2: SEHNR and FQNEAQ (reference sequence). V lost 3 bases and J lost 7; bases outside the gene matches: 8. The CDR3 protein is CASSLGRGGQNEQFF. DNA of the CDR3: TGTGCCAGCAGCTTGGGACGGGGGGGCCAAAATGAGCAGTTCTTC.

This chain uses TRBV20-1 with TRBJ1-2; no reliable D call. CDR1 is DFQATT, CDR2 SNEGSKA, per germline (reference sequence). V was shortened by 6 bases and J by 3 bases, with 8 bases between the two germline ends. The CDR3 has 11 residues. DNA for the CDR3: TGCAGTGCGCAGCGACACTATGGCTACACCTTC. This sequence encodes CSAQRHYGYTF.

The gene calls are TRBV6-5 and TRBJ2-7; unclear D gene. The CDR3 has 15 residues. V lost 0 bases and J lost 3, with 12 bases in between. The germline gives CDR1 MNHEY, CDR2 SVGAGI. In DNA form, the CDR3 reads TGTGCCAGCAGTTACTCCCGAGACACCAACTACGAGCAGTACTTC. It translates to CASSYSRDTNYEQYF.